Only a few counts were recorded for the clone carrying this T cell receptor (beta chain). Trimming pared 10 bases from V and 0 bases from J, leaving 16 bases between. Germline lookup yields CDR1 MNHNY and CDR2 SVGAGI (reference sequence). CDR3 length: 16 amino acids. These data belong to a study of blood T cell repertoires in COVID-19. Study-wide background: The analysed material was cDNA or gDNA that came from T cells, B-cell-depleted T cells, or PBMCs.

Profiling relied on immunoSEQ multiplex PCR, and the TCRdb table lists in-frame clones only, not all of them. The sample holds over 200,000 clones, 75% to 85% seen once. Sequenced material: peripheral blood. The gene calls are TRBV6-6 and TRBJ2-6; a weak D match, TRBD2 (6 bases). The sequence was obtained from a woman aged 25-40 years with COVID-19, enrolled during active disease. The CDR3 spells CATSPGLTSGANVLTF. DNA of the CDR3: TGTGCCACCTCACCGGGACTCACCTCTGGGGCCAACGTCCTGACTTTC.